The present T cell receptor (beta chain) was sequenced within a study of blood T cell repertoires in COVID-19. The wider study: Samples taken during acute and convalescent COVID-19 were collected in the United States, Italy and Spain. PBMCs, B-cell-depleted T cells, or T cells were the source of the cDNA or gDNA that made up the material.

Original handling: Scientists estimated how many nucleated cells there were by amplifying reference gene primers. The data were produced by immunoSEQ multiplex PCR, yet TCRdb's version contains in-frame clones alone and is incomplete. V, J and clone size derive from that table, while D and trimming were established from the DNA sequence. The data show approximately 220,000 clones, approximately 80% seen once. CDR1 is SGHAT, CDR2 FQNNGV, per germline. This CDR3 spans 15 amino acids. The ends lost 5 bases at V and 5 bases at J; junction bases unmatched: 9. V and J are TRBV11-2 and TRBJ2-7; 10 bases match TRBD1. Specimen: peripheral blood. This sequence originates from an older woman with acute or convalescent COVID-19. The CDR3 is CASSNPGTGVHEQYF. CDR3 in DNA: TGTGCCAGCAGCAACCCCGGGACAGGGGTCCACGAGCAGTACTTC.